The rows below give T cell receptor beta chains drawn from one sample of a study of blood T cell repertoires in COVID-19. This table comes from immunoSEQ multiplex PCR, and its TCRdb copy is limited to in-frame clones, with some not included. The data hold under 80,000 clones, with roughly 83% observed a single time. Sequencing was carried out using peripheral blood. The receptors stem from a man older than 75 with acute or convalescent COVID-19. CDR3s include the opening cysteine and the closing phenylalanine or tryptophan. Each record gives: clone size, J gene, V gene, D gene, CDR3 DNA, CDR3 protein. The D gene is left open where the match is weak. Size is omitted from some rows. Given values are once, few, many or a class for expanded clones.

abundance: -; j_gene: TRBJ2-5; v_gene: TRBV5-1; d_gene: TRBD2; CDR3nt: TGCGCCAGCAGACTAGCGGAAGAGACCCAGTACTTC; CDR3aa: CASRLAEETQYF
abundance: -; j_gene: TRBJ2-3; v_gene: TRBV5-1; d_gene: TRBD1; CDR3nt: TGCGCCAGCAGTTCAACCGGACAGGGAGAGTCAGATACGCAGTATTTT; CDR3aa: CASSSTGQGESDTQYF
abundance: -; j_gene: TRBJ2-3; v_gene: TRBV6-2/TRBV6-3; d_gene: TRBD2; CDR3nt: TGTGCCAGCAGCCTAAGGGTTACTAGCGGGGTTTCAAATACGCAGTATTTT; CDR3aa: CASSLRVTSGVSNTQYF
abundance: -; j_gene: TRBJ1-1; v_gene: TRBV5-1; d_gene: -; CDR3nt: TGCGCCAGCAGCTTGCGAGGTTTGAACACTGAAGCTTTCTTT; CDR3aa: CASSLRGLNTEAFF
abundance: -; j_gene: TRBJ1-2; v_gene: TRBV7-2; d_gene: -; CDR3nt: TGTGCCAGCAGCCCCCACATGAACTATGGCTACACCTTC; CDR3aa: CASSPHMNYGYTF
abundance: -; j_gene: TRBJ1-6; v_gene: TRBV7-2; d_gene: -; CDR3nt: TGTGCCAGCACCGCTGGGGCTAGAAATTCACCCCTCCACTTT; CDR3aa: CASTAGARNSPLHF
abundance: -; j_gene: TRBJ1-5; v_gene: TRBV5-6; d_gene: -; CDR3nt: TGTGCCAGCAGCTTGCGGGGGGCTATATCAGGCAATCAGCCCCAGCATTTT; CDR3aa: CASSLRGAISGNQPQHF
abundance: -; j_gene: TRBJ2-3; v_gene: TRBV28; d_gene: TRBD1; CDR3nt: TGTGCCAGCAGGAGACCGGGACAGGGGGTTTACGGCACAGATACGCAGTATTTT; CDR3aa: CASRRPGQGVYGTDTQYF
abundance: few; j_gene: TRBJ2-3; v_gene: TRBV24-1; d_gene: TRBD1; CDR3nt: TGTGCCACCAGTGATTATGGGACAGGGAGGAAAGATACGCAGTATTTT; CDR3aa: CATSDYGTGRKDTQYF
abundance: few; j_gene: TRBJ2-3; v_gene: TRBV5-1; d_gene: -; CDR3nt: TGCGCCAGCAGCTTGGAGCAGGGGTTCTCAGATACGCAGTATTTT; CDR3aa: CASSLEQGFSDTQYF
abundance: -; j_gene: TRBJ2-7; v_gene: TRBV7-9; d_gene: TRBD1; CDR3nt: TGTGCCAGCAACCCAGGGGGATACGAGCAGTACTTC; CDR3aa: CASNPGGYEQYF
abundance: -; j_gene: TRBJ2-1; v_gene: TRBV18; d_gene: TRBD1; CDR3nt: TGTGCCAGCTCACCACCAGGGACAGCTAACGGTGAGCAGTTCTTC; CDR3aa: CASSPPGTANGEQFF
abundance: -; j_gene: TRBJ1-2; v_gene: TRBV19; d_gene: -; CDR3nt: TGTGCCAGTAGTCCCTCGACCGGAGTGAGCGGCTACACCTTC; CDR3aa: CASSPSTGVSGYTF
abundance: -; j_gene: TRBJ1-4; v_gene: TRBV10-2; d_gene: -; CDR3nt: TGCGCCAGCAGTTCAGGGTTAGCATATGAAAAACTGTTTTTT; CDR3aa: CASSSGLAYEKLFF
abundance: -; j_gene: TRBJ1-3; v_gene: TRBV29-1; d_gene: -; CDR3nt: TGCAGCGTTGTCGGTGGAAACACCATATATTTT; CDR3aa: CSVVGGNTIYF
abundance: -; j_gene: TRBJ2-3; v_gene: TRBV7-2; d_gene: TRBD2; CDR3nt: TGTGCCAGCAGCTTACTTTCGACTAGCGGGGGGGTGTATTTT; CDR3aa: CASSLLSTSGGVYF
abundance: -; j_gene: TRBJ1-3; v_gene: TRBV18; d_gene: -; CDR3nt: TGTGCCAGCTCAACAGGACAGTCTTTACAAGGGAACACCATATATTTT; CDR3aa: CASSTGQSLQGNTIYF
abundance: -; j_gene: TRBJ2-7; v_gene: TRBV3-1/TRBV3-2; d_gene: -; CDR3nt: TGTGCCAGCAGCCAAGATCAGGGAGAGCAGTACTTC; CDR3aa: CASSQDQGEQYF
abundance: -; j_gene: TRBJ1-6; v_gene: TRBV18; d_gene: -; CDR3nt: TGTGCCAGTTCAAGCCCGGGGTCACCCCTCCACTTT; CDR3aa: CASSSPGSPLHF
abundance: -; j_gene: TRBJ2-7; v_gene: TRBV4-3; d_gene: TRBD2; CDR3nt: TGCGCCAGCAGCCAAGCGCATGGACTAGGGTACGAGCAGTACTTC; CDR3aa: CASSQAHGLGYEQYF
abundance: -; j_gene: TRBJ2-7; v_gene: TRBV24-1; d_gene: TRBD1; CDR3nt: TGTGCCACCAGTGTAGGCGGGACAGGGGCCGACGAGCAGTACTTC; CDR3aa: CATSVGGTGADEQYF
abundance: -; j_gene: TRBJ2-7; v_gene: TRBV28; d_gene: -; CDR3nt: TGTGCCAGCAGTCCCCCGGGAGTCTCCTACGAGCAGTACTTC; CDR3aa: CASSPPGVSYEQYF
abundance: -; j_gene: TRBJ2-1; v_gene: TRBV15; d_gene: -; CDR3nt: TGTGCCACCAGCAGAGATGAGGTTGAAAGCAATGAGCAGTTCTTC; CDR3aa: CATSRDEVESNEQFF
abundance: -; j_gene: TRBJ1-2; v_gene: TRBV9; d_gene: -; CDR3nt: TGTGCCAGCAGCCCGTCGCGAACAGAGACCTATGGCTACACCTTC; CDR3aa: CASSPSRTETYGYTF
abundance: -; j_gene: TRBJ1-5; v_gene: TRBV6-5; d_gene: TRBD1; CDR3nt: TGTGCCAGCAGTTCCGACAGGGGAGGCAATCAGCCCCAGCATTTT; CDR3aa: CASSSDRGGNQPQHF
abundance: -; j_gene: TRBJ2-4; v_gene: TRBV19; d_gene: -; CDR3nt: TGTGCCAGTAGTATAGTGGGGGGGCAAGCCAAAAACATTCAGTACTTC; CDR3aa: CASSIVGGQAKNIQYF
abundance: -; j_gene: TRBJ1-1; v_gene: TRBV5-1; d_gene: TRBD1; CDR3nt: TGCGCCAGCAGCGCAAACAGGGGGCGAGACACTGAAGCTTTCTTT; CDR3aa: CASSANRGRDTEAFF
abundance: -; j_gene: TRBJ1-2; v_gene: TRBV28; d_gene: -; CDR3nt: TGTGCCAGCAGTTTAGGGGGCCTTGGCTACACCTTC; CDR3aa: CASSLGGLGYTF
abundance: few; j_gene: TRBJ2-4; v_gene: TRBV6-5; d_gene: TRBD1; CDR3nt: TGTGCCAGCAGTTACGACAGGGAAGCCAAAAACATTCAGTACTTC; CDR3aa: CASSYDREAKNIQYF
abundance: -; j_gene: TRBJ2-3; v_gene: TRBV6-2/TRBV6-3; d_gene: -; CDR3nt: TGTGCCAGCAGTTATGGTGGAGATTGGACAGATACGCAGTATTTT; CDR3aa: CASSYGGDWTDTQYF